These 30 T cell receptor beta chains share one sample of origin, sequenced in a study of PD-1 blockade in classical Hodgkin lymphoma. All the patients suffered relapse after autologous stem cell transplantation, and brentuximab vedotin exposure differed. This table comes from immunoSEQ multiplex PCR, and its TCRdb copy is limited to in-frame clones, with some not included. The sample yields thousands of clones, 86% seen once. The sample consisted of peripheral blood mononuclear cells (PBMCs), taken before the second cycle of nivolumab. These receptor sequences come from a human donor with classical Hodgkin lymphoma.

The CDR3 loop is CASGAWGSSGNTIYF. CDR3 DNA: TGTGCCAGCGGAGCCTGGGGATCCTCTGGAAACACCATATATTTT. The rearrangement uses TRBV27 and TRBJ1-3; unclear D gene. The CDR3 covers 15 residues. From germline, CDR1 is MNHEY and CDR2 SMNVEV (reference sequence). V dropped 8 bases and J dropped 0 bases, with 14 bases sitting between them.

In DNA, the CDR3 is TGTGCCAGCAGTGATCAGGGGGGCCGAGAGACCCAGTACTTC. Encoded protein: CASSDQGGRETQYF. This chain uses TRBV2 with TRBJ2-5, with D perhaps matching TRBD1 (7 bases). This CDR3 has 14 amino acids. Per germline, CDR1 SNHLY and CDR2 FYNNEI. V shed 3 bases and J shed 4 bases, with 12 bases lying between them.

The CDR3 bases are TGCAGCGTTGACAGGCTAATCAACTATGGCTACACCTTC. Protein sequence: CSVDRLINYGYTF. This rearrangement joins TRBV29-1 to TRBJ1-2; no clear D. Trimming removed 3 bases from V and 2 bases from J, with 10 bases in between. This CDR3 contains 13 residues. Per the germline V gene, CDR1 is SQVTM and CDR2 is ANQGSEA.

The rearrangement joins TRBV7-9 to TRBJ1-1, with 7 bases identical to TRBD1. This CDR3 region has 18 residues. V lost 1 base and J lost 2; bases outside the gene matches: 13. Germline V gene data show CDR1 as SEHNR and CDR2 as FQNEAQ (reference sequence). This CDR3 is CASSLGFPWDSLNTEAFF. CDR3 nucleotides: TGTGCCAGCAGCTTAGGATTCCCGTGGGACAGCCTAAACACTGAAGCTTTCTTT.

The J gene is TRBJ2-7, the V gene TRBV10-3; weak D call: TRBD2 (5 bases). Germline loops: CDR1 ENHRY, CDR2 SYGVKD. The CDR3 runs to 12 residues. V was clipped by 11 bases and J by 2 bases, with 13 bases between them. CDR3 amino acids: CASFSDPYEQYV. CDR3 DNA sequence: TGTGCCTCCTTTAGCGATCCCTACGAGCAGTACGTC.

The chain links TRBV6-6 to TRBJ1-5, with a possible D match to TRBD1 (6 bases). Trimming removed 0 bases at V and 3 bases at J, with 9 bases between. The CDR3 totals 15 residues. Germline values: CDR1 MNHNY, CDR2 SVGAGI (reference sequence). The CDR3 is CASSYSGGNNQPQHF. As DNA, the CDR3 is TGTGCCAGCAGTTACTCAGGGGGAAACAATCAGCCCCAGCATTTT.

The chain uses TRBV6-1 and TRBJ2-6, with D uncertain. With 5 bases removed from V and 0 bases from J, the gap between germline ends came to 8 bases. The CDR3 runs to 15 residues. Germline lookup yields CDR1 MNHNS and CDR2 SASEGT. The CDR3 coding sequence is TGTGCCAGCAGTCAGTTTGTCTCTGGGGCCAACGTCCTGACTTTC. It codes for CASSQFVSGANVLTF.

The CDR3 bases are TGTGCCAGCAGCCCCCCCAACATAAACATTCAGTACTTC. Residues: CASSPPNINIQYF. The genes are TRBV7-6 and TRBJ2-4; no definite D call. V lost 5 bases, J lost 6 bases, and 11 bases lay in between. The CDR3 covers 13 residues. Germline V gene sequence: CDR1 SGHVS, CDR2 FNYEAQ.

This sequence joins TRBV2 and TRBJ1-1; D gene ambiguous. The CDR3 extends over 13 amino acids. Germline V gene data show CDR1 as SNHLY and CDR2 as FYNNEI. Trimming took 7 bases from V and 3 from J, leaving 12 bases between them. The CDR3 loop is CASKRVIHTEAFF. DNA for the CDR3: TGTGCCAGCAAGAGGGTAATCCACACTGAAGCTTTCTTT.

This clone was seen once. The chain uses TRBV2 and TRBJ1-1, with D hard to call. The V and J ends lost 2 bases and 3 bases respectively, with 10 bases between them. The CDR3 runs to 14 residues. Germline V lookup: CDR1 SNHLY, CDR2 FYNNEI. The CDR3 nucleotides are TGTGCCAGCAGTGAATGGGCAGCTGACACTGAAGCTTTCTTT. Encoded protein: CASSEWAADTEAFF.

This chain connects TRBV7-8 to TRBJ2-7; 7 bases map to TRBD1. Unmatched junction bases numbered 22, after V lost 5 bases and J lost 9 bases. The CDR3 totals 17 residues. Germline V gene data show CDR1 as SGHVS and CDR2 as FQNEAQ. CDR3 DNA: TGTGCCAGCAGCCTTGGGACAGCCAGTTCCTTCCAAACTGGGCAGTACGTC. This codes for CASSLGTASSFQTGQYV.

The rearrangement links TRBV5-6 to TRBJ1-4; D gene uncertain. This CDR3 has 17 amino acids. The germline V gene encodes CDR1 SGHDT and CDR2 YYEEEE. The germline V and J ends were trimmed by 0 bases and 1 base, with 13 bases remaining between them. The CDR3 protein is CASSLGPFTLTNEKLFF. The DNA for the CDR3 is TGTGCCAGCAGCTTGGGACCCTTCACCTTAACTAATGAAAAACTGTTTTTT. The entire variable domain, with the rest obtained from reference TRBV5-6 and TRBJ1-4, is as follows: DAGVTQSPTHLIKTRGQQVTLRCSPKSGHDTVSWYQQALGQGPQFIFQYYEEEERQRGNFPDRFSGHQFPNYSSELNVNALLLGDSALYLCASSLGPFTLTNEKLFFGSGTQLSVL.

The V gene is TRBV6-5, the J gene TRBJ2-1; weak D call: TRBD2 (6 bases). The germline V gene encodes CDR1 MNHEY and CDR2 SVGAGI. The CDR3 is 14 amino acids. V lost 1 base to trimming and J lost 8 bases, with 12 bases between them. Here the CDR3 DNA reads TGTGCCAGCAGTTACTATCGGGAGAGCGATGAGCAGTTCTTC. Protein sequence: CASSYYRESDEQFF.

For the CDR3, the DNA is TGTGCCACCAGCAGAGAGAGCGGCCAGACCCAGTACTTC. Encoded protein: CATSRESGQTQYF. The chain links TRBV15 to TRBJ2-5; a possible D gene is TRBD2 (5 bases). Trimming took 0 bases from V and 6 from J, leaving 8 bases between them. The CDR3 has 13 amino acids. Germline V gene lookup returns CDR1 LNHNV and CDR2 YYDKDF (reference sequence).

The V gene is TRBV11-2, the J gene TRBJ2-3; D unclear. This CDR3 region has 13 residues. Trimming pared 0 bases from V and 9 bases from J, leaving 10 bases between. In germline, CDR1 is SGHAT, CDR2 FQNNGV. Written as DNA, the CDR3 is TGTGCCAGCAGCTTAGAAGTTAGGCCCACGCAGTATTTT. This codes for CASSLEVRPTQYF.

Details on this clone: Compared with germline, one end of the junction differs, possibly owing to a read error. The chain uses TRBV11-2 and TRBJ2-2, with D possibly being TRBD1 (6 bases). Per germline, CDR1 SGHAT and CDR2 FQNNGV. There are 14 residues in the CDR3. The CDR3 coding sequence is TGTGCCAGCAGCTCTAGGGGGAACCCCGGGGAGCTGTTTTTT. It encodes CASSSRGNPGELFF.

This clone was observed once. The chain uses TRBV30 and TRBJ1-5, with a weak D call TRBD1 (5 bases). The V gene's germline CDR1 is GTSNPN and CDR2 SVGIG (reference sequence). This CDR3 spans 15 amino acids. The V gene lost 1 base and the J gene lost 4 bases, with 14 bases spanning the gap. CDR3 coding DNA: TGTGCCTGGAGTGCCCAATGGGGGGTAAATCAGCCCCAGCATTTT. It translates to CAWSAQWGVNQPQHF.

The chain recombines TRBV11-2 with TRBJ1-2; weak D call: TRBD1 (5 bases). Per the germline V gene, CDR1 is SGHAT and CDR2 is FQNNGV. This CDR3 contains 16 residues. V lost 2 bases and J 0 bases, leaving 13 bases between the germline ends. CDR3 bases: TGTGCCAGCAGCTTAAACTGGGGCACAACTAACTATGGCTACACCTTC. Protein product: CASSLNWGTTNYGYTF.

V is TRBV7-9 and J is TRBJ2-5; possibly TRBD1 or TRBD2 for D (5 bases each). Per germline, CDR1 SEHNR and CDR2 FQNEAQ (reference sequence). Trimming took off 6 bases at V and 4 bases at J, with 15 bases between the two ends. This CDR3 spans 14 amino acids. CDR3 DNA sequence: TGTGCCAGCAGGGTCCGGACCGGGGCAGAGACCCAGTACTTC. Translated: CASRVRTGAETQYF.

The chain joins TRBV5-1 to TRBJ2-1, with D perhaps being TRBD1 or TRBD2 (7 bases each). Germline CDR1 and CDR2: SGHRS and YFSETQ. V was trimmed by 5 bases and J by 6 bases, leaving 18 bases between them. The CDR3 runs 15 residues. In DNA form, the CDR3 reads TGCGCCAGCAGTGGTCAGGGGGGGCCCAGCAATGAGCAGTTCTTC. Protein: CASSGQGGPSNEQFF.

The V gene is TRBV2, the J gene TRBJ2-3; the match to TRBD2 covers 10 bases. Germline CDR1 SNHLY, CDR2 FYNNEI. Trimming took 2 bases from V and 7 from J; bases not matched to a gene: 6. The CDR3 has 15 amino acids. DNA for the CDR3: TGTGCCAGCAGTGAACAAGCGGGAGGGCCGAATACGCAGTATTTT. Translating it yields CASSEQAGGPNTQYF.

Here the CDR3 reads CASSQLLGGYQPQHF. For the CDR3, the DNA is TGCGCCAGCAGCCAACTTCTCGGCGGTTACCAGCCCCAGCATTTT. This chain connects TRBV4-1 to TRBJ1-5; no definite D call. The CDR3 runs to 15 residues. From germline, CDR1 is MGHRA and CDR2 YSYEKL. V was shortened by 2 bases and J by 7 bases, with 15 bases between the two germline ends.

The rearrangement links TRBV2 to TRBJ1-4, with D perhaps TRBD1 (5 bases). There are 17 residues in the CDR3. The germline V and J ends were trimmed by 4 bases and 0 bases, with 15 bases remaining between them. The germline gives CDR1 SNHLY, CDR2 FYNNEI. The CDR3: CASSGGLWVSTNEKLFF. CDR3 sequence (DNA): TGTGCCAGCAGTGGGGGGTTGTGGGTTTCAACTAATGAAAAACTGTTTTTT. The complete variable domain, with remaining parts taken from reference TRBV2 and TRBJ1-4, reads EPEVTQTPSHQVTQMGQEVILRCVPISNHLYFYWYRQILGQKVEFLVSFYNNEISEKSEIFDDQFSVERPDGSNFTLKIRSTKLEDSAMYFCASSGGLWVSTNEKLFFGSGTQLSVL.

The CDR3 DNA follows: TGTGCCAGCAGTGCTACCACCTATGGCTACACCTTC. This encodes CASSATTYGYTF. The chain links TRBV6-1 to TRBJ1-2; no clear D gene. The germline CDR1 and CDR2 sequences are MNHNS and SASEGT. CDR3 length: 12 residues. V gave up 4 bases and J gave up 4 bases, with 7 bases separating them.

V gene TRBV2 combines with J gene TRBJ1-1; TRBD1 might be the D (6 bases). CDR1 is SNHLY, CDR2 FYNNEI, per germline. V shed 1 base and J shed 3 bases, with 12 bases lying between them. This CDR3 region has 15 residues. The DNA of the CDR3 is TGTGCCAGCAGTGAAGGATGGGCAGGGGACACTGAAGCTTTCTTT. It is translated as CASSEGWAGDTEAFF.

The chain carries TRBV7-9 and TRBJ2-2; 7 bases match TRBD2. The junction had 5 bases not matched to a gene; V was cut back by 1 base and J by 6 bases. The CDR3 spans 15 residues. The germline V gene has CDR1 SEHNR and CDR2 FQNEAQ (reference sequence). DNA for the CDR3: TGTGCCAGCAGCTTAGGGATCGGACTAGCCGGGGAGCTGTTTTTT. It is translated as CASSLGIGLAGELFF.

This chain uses TRBV7-9 with TRBJ1-4, with D unresolved. CDR1 SEHNR and CDR2 FQNEAQ come from the germline V gene (reference sequence). CDR3 length equals 15 residues. V was clipped by 3 bases and J by 6 bases, with 14 bases between them. The CDR3, as DNA: TGTGCCAGCAGCTTCCCGGGCCAGCTGTATGAAAAACTGTTTTTT. Its protein product is CASSFPGQLYEKLFF.

The CDR3: CASSHARQGGGYTF. In DNA, the CDR3 is TGCGCCAGCAGCCACGCCCGGCAGGGGGGCGGCTACACCTTC. The chain employs TRBV4-1 and TRBJ1-2; the match to TRBD1 covers 7 bases. The CDR3 totals 14 residues. Germline V gives CDR1 MGHRA, CDR2 YSYEKL. V was clipped by 3 bases and J by 8 bases; unmatched bases: 9.

This chain connects TRBV19 to TRBJ1-2; tentative D call: TRBD1 (5 bases). V lost 7 bases and J lost 4, with 13 bases in between. The CDR3 sequence is 13 residues long. Germline V gene sequence: CDR1 LNHDA, CDR2 SQIVND (reference sequence). The CDR3, as DNA: TGTGCCAGTAAGGGCAGGGAGAGCTATGGCTACACCTTC. Protein: CASKGRESYGYTF.

The CDR3 is CASSAGGASGNEQFF. CDR3 DNA sequence: TGCGCCAGCAGTGCAGGGGGCGCATCGGGCAATGAGCAGTTCTTC. The chain is built from TRBV10-1 and TRBJ2-1; 8 positions agree with TRBD1. The CDR3 extends over 15 amino acids. Per the germline V gene, CDR1 is WNHNN and CDR2 is SYGVQD (reference sequence). V shed 4 bases, J shed 6 bases, and the junction held 8 bases outside the gene matches.